A single sample is the source of the 15 T cell receptor beta chains below, sequenced in a study of shared clonotypes between healthy human individuals. Some clones are missing from TCRdb's copy, which holds only in-frame ones; the method was immunoSEQ multiplex PCR. The profile shows about 2.4 million clones, roughly 93% of them singletons. Sequenced input: naive CD4+ T cells from PBMCs. Sample subset: CD45RA+ positively selected. These TCRs come from a man aged 18 to 29 in good health. Some clones in this sample may be carry-over from other donors' samples.

A single count supports this clone. The rearrangement links TRBV27 to TRBJ1-1; D ambiguous. In germline, CDR1 is MNHEY, CDR2 SMNVEV (reference sequence). The CDR3 is 12 residues long. V was clipped by 6 bases and J by 0 bases, with 5 bases between them. CDR3 DNA sequence: TGTGCCAGCAGACGGATGAACACTGAAGCTTTCTTT. Its protein is CASRRMNTEAFF.

This clone was seen a single time. The chain has TRBV5-1 and TRBJ1-1; no firm D call. The CDR3 covers 14 residues. Trimming removed 6 bases at V and 4 bases at J, with 16 bases between. Per germline, CDR1 SGHRS and CDR2 YFSETQ. The DNA of the CDR3 is TGCGCCAGCAAGATGGACGGCTCACTCACTGAAGCTTTCTTT. Its translation is CASKMDGSLTEAFF.

V gene TRBV7-2 combines with J gene TRBJ2-3, with D perhaps matching TRBD2 (6 bases). V lost 3 bases and J 6 bases, leaving 10 bases between the germline ends. CDR3 length: 13 residues. Germline lookup yields CDR1 SGHTA and CDR2 FQGNSA. CDR3 in DNA: TGTGCCAGCAGCTTCGGGACTTCCGATACGCAGTATTTT. Translating it yields CASSFGTSDTQYF.

The chain combines TRBV9 with TRBJ2-1, with D perhaps TRBD2 (6 bases). The CDR3 consists of 15 residues. The germline V gene has CDR1 SGDLS and CDR2 YYNGEE. The germline V and J ends were trimmed by 5 bases and 6 bases, with 18 bases remaining between them. The CDR3 here is CASRAAGLPANEQFF. CDR3 coding DNA: TGTGCCAGCAGGGCTGCGGGGCTACCAGCCAATGAGCAGTTCTTC. The variable domain in full, completed from reference TRBV9 and TRBJ2-1, reads DSGVTQTPKHLITATGQRVTLRCSPRSGDLSVYWYQQSLDQGLQFLIQYYNGEERAKGNILERFSAQQFPDLHSELNLSSLELGDSALYFCASRAAGLPANEQFFGPGTRLTVL.

This chain uses TRBV6-9 with TRBJ2-6; 9 bases are a match to TRBD1. The CDR3 runs to 20 residues. From germline, CDR1 is MNHGY and CDR2 SVAAGI. V was clipped by 5 bases and J by 1 base; unmatched bases: 15. CDR3 sequence (DNA): TGTGCCAGCAGTGCACATTGGGACAGGGCTATCGGGTCTGGGGCCAACGTCCTGACTTTC. This translates into CASSAHWDRAIGSGANVLTF.

The chain recombines TRBV27 with TRBJ2-7; D is unresolved. CDR1 and CDR2 (germline): MNHEY, SMNVEV (reference sequence). The CDR3 runs 14 residues. Trimming left V 5 bases short and J 3 bases short, with 14 bases between. The CDR3 DNA follows: TGTGCCAGCAGTCAGGCAGTTCCCGTCTACGAGCAGTACTTC. Its protein product is CASSQAVPVYEQYF.

On this clone itself: Other DNA sequences within the sample encode an identical CDR3. This chain's CDR3 is CASSPASYNEQFF. The DNA of the CDR3 is TGCGCCAGCAGCCCCGCGAGCTACAATGAGCAGTTCTTC. This chain joins TRBV5-1 and TRBJ2-1; no reliable D call. Trimming stripped 4 bases from V and 3 bases from J, with 8 bases between. Per germline, CDR1 SGHRS and CDR2 YFSETQ. The CDR3 spans 13 residues.

The chain carries TRBV29-1 and TRBJ2-2; D may be TRBD2 (5 bases). Germline CDR1 and CDR2: SQVTM and ANQGSEA. The CDR3 is made up of 14 amino acids. V was pared by 2 bases and J by 5 bases, with 12 bases between. CDR3 nucleotide sequence: TGCAGCGTTGAAAGGCGGGTTGGAACCGGGGAGCTGTTTTTT. Protein product: CSVERRVGTGELFF.

This chain links TRBV6-6 with TRBJ2-5, with D unclear. Trimming left V 2 bases short and J 0 bases short, with 10 bases between. CDR3 length: 15 amino acids. The germline gives CDR1 MNHNY, CDR2 SVGAGI (reference sequence). The CDR3 protein is CASSYPQSHQETQYF. The DNA of the CDR3 is TGTGCCAGCAGTTACCCCCAGTCTCACCAAGAGACCCAGTACTTC.

The chain is built from TRBV6-5 and TRBJ1-2; a possible D gene is TRBD1 (5 bases). V was clipped by 6 bases and J by 2 bases, with 13 bases between them. The CDR3 length is 14 residues. Germline V gives CDR1 MNHEY, CDR2 SVGAGI. CDR3 sequence (DNA): TGTGCCAGCAGGGGGACTGAGTTCAACTATGGCTACACCTTC. Its protein is CASRGTEFNYGYTF.

The chain couples TRBV28 to TRBJ2-7; the D gene is possibly TRBD1 (6 bases). This CDR3 spans 13 amino acids. In germline, CDR1 is MDHEN, CDR2 SYDVKM. V shed 5 bases and J shed 2 bases, with 10 bases lying between them. Written as DNA, the CDR3 is TGTGCCAGCAGTCGGACAGCCACCTACGAGCAGTACTTC. Translated: CASSRTATYEQYF.

The V gene is TRBV5-1, the J gene TRBJ2-6; a weak D match, TRBD1 (5 bases). V lost 7 bases and J lost 1, with 15 bases in between. The CDR3 totals 16 residues. Germline loops: CDR1 SGHRS, CDR2 YFSETQ. In nucleotides, the CDR3 is TGCGCCAGCGGGGCAGAATCGATATCTGGGGCCAACGTCCTGACTTTC. Translating it yields CASGAESISGANVLTF. Supplemented by reference TRBV5-1 and TRBJ2-6, the full variable domain reads KAGVTQTPRYLIKTRGQQVTLSCSPISGHRSVSWYQQTPGQGLQFLFEYFSETQRNKGNFPGRFSGRQFSNSRSEMNVSTLELGDSALYLCASGAESISGANVLTFGAGSRLTVL.

The chain carries TRBV5-4 and TRBJ2-3; 11 bases line up with TRBD2. CDR1 and CDR2 from the germline V gene are SGHNT and YYREEE (reference sequence). Trimming cost V 4 bases and J 3 bases; bases outside gene matches: 10. This CDR3 comprises 17 residues. CDR3 protein: CASSPGTSGGGTDTQYF. The CDR3 DNA reads as TGTGCCAGCAGCCCGGGGACTAGCGGAGGTGGGACAGATACGCAGTATTTT.

This chain connects TRBV5-1 to TRBJ2-7; possibly TRBD1 or TRBD2 for D (5 bases each). Between the trimmed V and J ends, which lost 3 bases and 7 bases, there was a span of 20 bases. This CDR3 is built from 15 residues. CDR1 and CDR2 from the germline V gene are SGHRS and YFSETQ. The CDR3 region is CASSSVGDGASEQYF. CDR3 DNA: TGCGCCAGCAGCTCGGTGGGGGATGGGGCCTCTGAGCAGTACTTC.

The sample holds one count of this clone. This chain connects TRBV5-1 to TRBJ2-1; 8 nucleotides agree with TRBD1. The CDR3 contains 24 residues. J gave up 3 bases and V 7 bases, and 36 bases lay outside the gene matches. In germline, CDR1 is SGHRS, CDR2 YFSETQ. CDR3 sequence (DNA): TGCGCCAGCGCCGGGACTTTTAATCGGACGAACTCTAGAGTTGGACAGGGATACTACAATGAGCAGTTCTTC. Amino acid sequence: CASAGTFNRTNSRVGQGYYNEQFF.